This record covers a single T cell receptor (beta chain). Recovered status in Cohort 3 required two negative PCRs, clearance, or symptom resolution. The CDR3 loop spans 14 amino acids. The J segment lost 4 bases and the V segment lost 8 bases, leaving 8 bases of the junction unmatched. From germline, CDR1 is SNHLY and CDR2 FYNNEI. In the original analysis: Estimates of nucleated cell counts were drawn from the amplification of reference gene primers. Here immunoSEQ multiplex PCR was the method, and the copy in TCRdb shows in-frame clones only, minus some. Clone size and the V and J calls come from that table; the DNA yielded D and trimming. In the table there are some 170,000 clones, around 82% of which are singletons. The data belong to a study of blood T cell repertoires in COVID-19.

The source material was PBMCs or T cells enriched from blood (not recorded which). The clonotype was recovered from a man in his forties who had recovered from COVID-19. The V gene is TRBV2, the J gene TRBJ1-1; 9 positions match TRBD1. In DNA form, the CDR3 reads TGTGCCAGCTCCCGGACAGGGGTGATCACTGAAGCTTTCTTT. Translated, it gives CASSRTGVITEAFF.